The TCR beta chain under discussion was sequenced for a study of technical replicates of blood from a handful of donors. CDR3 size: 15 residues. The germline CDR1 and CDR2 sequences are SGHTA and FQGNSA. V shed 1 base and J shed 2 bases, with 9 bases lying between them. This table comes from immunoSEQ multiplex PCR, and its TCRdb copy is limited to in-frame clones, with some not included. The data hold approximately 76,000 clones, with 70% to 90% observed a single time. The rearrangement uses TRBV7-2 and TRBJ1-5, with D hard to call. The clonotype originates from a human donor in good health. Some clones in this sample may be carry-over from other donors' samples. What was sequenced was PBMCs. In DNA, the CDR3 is TGTGCCAGCAGCTTAGAGTCGAGGGGCAATCAGCCCCAGCATTTT. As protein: CASSLESRGNQPQHF.